This T cell receptor (beta chain) stems from a study of identical twins listed by TCRdb under 2016. Context from the whole study: To test whether fetal clonotypes persist, the study used deep sequencing on TCR alpha and beta repertoires from monozygotic twins, unrelated adults of various ages, and cord blood. Replicate twin experiments were performed at different times using different library preparation protocols to rule out contamination.

Results and caveats for the whole study, not just this receptor: In monozygotic twins, recombination models systematically underestimated out-of-frame TCR alpha sharing, but the models matched the sharing seen between unrelated individuals. Compared with coincidental sharing between unrelated individuals, an excess of low generation-probability sequences was observed among out-of-frame TCR alpha sequences shared between twins. Abundant cord blood beta clonotypes had fewer insertions, young adult naive repertoires showed a similar but weaker trend, and memory repertoires showed no such trend. Excess twin sharing in beta out-of-frame sequences was weaker because fewer shared sequences lowered the signal-to-noise ratio. Zero-insertion analyses could be partly confounded by invariant T cells such as MAIT and iNKT, although diverse VJ usage argued against such confounding for most clonotypes. Because the same donors could not be followed over many years, the conclusions depended on cross-sectional statistical analysis.

Libraries were made using 5' RACE. Sequenced using an Illumina HiSeq 2000. A universal primer binding site was added through template switching, and the final cDNA carried a unique molecular identifier so that TCR cDNA molecules could be counted accurately. Specific primers in the conserved constant-segment region were used to synthesize first-strand cDNA for the TCR alpha and beta chains. To control for contamination, every cDNA library was double barcoded, receiving both a SMART-Mk sample barcode and Illumina barcodes. Two successive PCR steps introduced TruSeq adapter sequences along with Illumina sample barcodes. Sequencing of the TCR alpha and beta cDNA libraries was done on the Illumina HiSeq platform using custom primers. The paper's data handling went like this. Unique molecular identifiers were extracted from raw reads with MiGEC, and CDR3 positions were determined with MiXCR. For each individual, recombination models were inferred using an EM algorithm with the repgenHMM and IGoR tools. Shared clonotype analysis was performed with the tcR package in R, normalizing sharing by the product of cloneset sizes. Out-of-frame nonproductive sequences were analyzed to study raw recombination free of thymic and clonal selection effects. TCRdb reran the public reads through fastp at Q25 and MiXCR, keeping productive beta chains. Every entry covers one CDR3 protein and lists the most common genes and DNA from its rows. TCRdb's processing, not the authors', yielded these V and J calls. In this sample the table shows 250,000 to 300,000 distinct CDR3 sequences, about 8.3% of which occur a single time. The ten largest clonotypes hold less than 4% of the sample.

Only healthy Caucasian donors were included. Three pairs of female monozygotic twins, all aged 18 to 29 years, made up the twin cohort. CD4+ and CD8+ T cell populations were isolated with positive isolation kits from Invitrogen. V is clipped by 4 bases and J by 5 bases, and the sequence between their germline boundaries is 14 bases long. The CDR3 starts with the cysteine, ends with the phenylalanine, and has 14 residues. The read is trimmed to its CDR3 DNA, 42 bases read in frame from base 1. The germline V gene supplies CDR1 SGHVS and CDR2 FQNEAQ. This clonotype has more than one count but fewer than ten. Its target antigen remains unknown. No quality values exist for individual bases; no much larger clone is one base distant. A further study also used this sample, focusing on yellow fever vaccine responses in identical twins. The second paper states: According to the authors, in identical twins the way T cells responded to vaccination appeared partly convergent and partly personalized. In identical twins, the study followed T cell clones that responded to the vaccine with precision.

The chain was built from TRBV7-8 and TRBJ2-5, with TRBD2 tentatively as D gene (6 bases match). The source material was CD8+ T cells sorted from blood. This sequence was found in a woman under 30 in good health. The nucleotide sequence reads as follows: TGTGCCAGCAGCTCGACTAGAGTGCACGAGACCCAGTACTTC. Its product reads: CASSSTRVHETQYF.